This TCR beta chain was found in a study of siplizumab effects on memory and regulatory T cells. Assay used: immunoSEQ multiplex PCR; TCRdb lists only in-frame clones, some missing. The sample records over 85,000 clones, 95% to 97% being singletons. A note on this clone: Its antigen is still unknown.

V trimming: 5 bases; J trimming: 8 bases; junction bases outside the gene matches: 6. CDR1 SGHRS and CDR2 YFSETQ come from the germline V gene. The CDR3 covers 13 residues. Whole-study findings and limits: Naive T cells were seen as more diverse than memory cells and as major alloresponse contributors. The majority of clones, roughly 75-96% of proliferating CD4+ or CD8+ clones, lacked an assignable naive or memory phenotype.

Input material: naive CD4+ T cells sorted from blood. This TCR was sampled from a human donor in good health. J is TRBJ1-2 and V is TRBV5-1; the match to TRBD1 covers 10 bases. DNA of the CDR3: TGCGCCAGCAGATCCGGGACAGGGGTCGGCTACACCTTC. Translation: CASRSGTGVGYTF.